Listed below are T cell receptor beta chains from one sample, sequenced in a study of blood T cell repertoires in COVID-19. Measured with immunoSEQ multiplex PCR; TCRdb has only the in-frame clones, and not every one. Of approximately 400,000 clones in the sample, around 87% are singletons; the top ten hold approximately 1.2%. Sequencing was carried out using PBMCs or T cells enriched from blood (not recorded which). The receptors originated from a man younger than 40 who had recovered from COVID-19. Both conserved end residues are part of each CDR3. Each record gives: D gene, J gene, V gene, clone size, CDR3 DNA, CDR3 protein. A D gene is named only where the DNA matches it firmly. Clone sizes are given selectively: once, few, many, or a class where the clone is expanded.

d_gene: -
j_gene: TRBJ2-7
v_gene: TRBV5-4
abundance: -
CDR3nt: TGTGCCAGCAGCTTGGACAGCTCTCTTCTAGAGCAGTACTTC
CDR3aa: CASSLDSSLLEQYF

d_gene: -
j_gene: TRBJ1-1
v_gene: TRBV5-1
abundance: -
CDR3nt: TGCGCCAGCAGCTTGTTTCTAGCGGCCTTGAACACTGAAGCTTTCTTT
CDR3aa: CASSLFLAALNTEAFF

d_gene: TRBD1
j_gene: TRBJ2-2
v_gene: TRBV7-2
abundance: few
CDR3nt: TGTGCCAGCAGCTTATCAGGGGGCAACACCGGGGAGCTGTTTTTT
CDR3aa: CASSLSGGNTGELFF

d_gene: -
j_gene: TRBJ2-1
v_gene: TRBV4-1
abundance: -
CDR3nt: TGCGCCAGCAGCCAAGATGCTGAGTCGTTCTTC
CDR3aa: CASSQDAESFF

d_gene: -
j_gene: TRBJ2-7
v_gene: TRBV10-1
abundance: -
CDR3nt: TGCGCCAGCAGTGAGTCCGCAGGGACCTACGAGCAGTACTTC
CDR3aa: CASSESAGTYEQYF

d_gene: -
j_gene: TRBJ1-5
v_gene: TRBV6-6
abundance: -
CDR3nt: TGTGCCAGCAGACAGGGTTTTGGACAGCCCCAGCATTTT
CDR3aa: CASRQGFGQPQHF

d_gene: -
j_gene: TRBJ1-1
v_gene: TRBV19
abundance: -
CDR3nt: TGTGCCAGTAGTATAGCGGGGGGGGGCACTGAAGCTTTCTTT
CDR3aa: CASSIAGGGTEAFF

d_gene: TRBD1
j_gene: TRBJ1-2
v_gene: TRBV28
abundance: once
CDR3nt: TGTGCCAGCAGTTTAGGGACAGGTGTTCCTTATGGCTACACCTTC
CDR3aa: CASSLGTGVPYGYTF

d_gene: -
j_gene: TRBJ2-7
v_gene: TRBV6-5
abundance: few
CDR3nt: TGTGCCAGCACGCAGACCTACGAGCAGTACTTC
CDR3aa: CASTQTYEQYF

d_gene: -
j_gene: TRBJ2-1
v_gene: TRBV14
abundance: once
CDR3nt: TGTGCCAGCAGCCAAGAAATCAGGAATGAGCAGTTCTTC
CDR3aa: CASSQEIRNEQFF

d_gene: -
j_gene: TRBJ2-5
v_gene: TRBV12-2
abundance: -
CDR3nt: TGTGCAAGTCGCTCCTTACCAGGGGGCGTTGGAGAGACCCAGTACTTC
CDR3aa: CASRSLPGGVGETQYF

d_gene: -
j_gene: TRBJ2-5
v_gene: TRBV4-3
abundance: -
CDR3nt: TGCGCCAGCAGCCCAGAAATGGACCTGGGTCGGGGAACCCAGTACTTC
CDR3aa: CASSPEMDLGRGTQYF

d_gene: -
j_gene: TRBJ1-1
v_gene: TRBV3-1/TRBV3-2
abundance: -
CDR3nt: TGTGCCAGCAGCCACGGGACGGGGGTGAACACTGAAGCTTTCTTT
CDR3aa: CASSHGTGVNTEAFF

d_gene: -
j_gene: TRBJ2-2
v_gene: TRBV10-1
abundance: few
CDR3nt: TGCGCCAGCAGTGATACGGGGAACACCGGGGAGCTGTTTTTT
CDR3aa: CASSDTGNTGELFF

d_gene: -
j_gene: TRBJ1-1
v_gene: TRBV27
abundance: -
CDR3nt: TGTGCCAGCAGTCCTGGACAGAGACTGAACACTGAAGCTTTCTTT
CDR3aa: CASSPGQRLNTEAFF

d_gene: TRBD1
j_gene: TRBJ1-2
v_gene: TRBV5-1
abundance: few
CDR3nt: TGCGCCAGCAGCTTGCTTGAAGGGGGCCTTCCCGGCTACACCTTC
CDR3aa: CASSLLEGGLPGYTF

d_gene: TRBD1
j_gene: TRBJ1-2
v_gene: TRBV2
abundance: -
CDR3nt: TGTGCCAGACTCAGTTGGGACAGCATCTACACCTTC
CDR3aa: CARLSWDSIYTF

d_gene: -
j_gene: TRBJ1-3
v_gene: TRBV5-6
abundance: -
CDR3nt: TGTGCCAGCAGCTTGTGGCAGGGCTTTTCTGGAAACACCATATATTTT
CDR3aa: CASSLWQGFSGNTIYF

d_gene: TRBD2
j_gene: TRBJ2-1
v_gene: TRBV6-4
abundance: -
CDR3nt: TGTGCCAGCAGTGACTCGCTCGGGGGGGCGGGTGAGCAGTTCTTC
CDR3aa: CASSDSLGGAGEQFF

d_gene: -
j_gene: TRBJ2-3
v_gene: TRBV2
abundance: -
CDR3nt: TGTGCCAGCAGTGAAGGCGGAACGCAGTATTTT
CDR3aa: CASSEGGTQYF

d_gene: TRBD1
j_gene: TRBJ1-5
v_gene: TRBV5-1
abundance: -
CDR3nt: TGCGCCAGCAGCTCAACAGGGGGCGAGAACAATCAGCCCCAGCATTTT
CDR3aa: CASSSTGGENNQPQHF

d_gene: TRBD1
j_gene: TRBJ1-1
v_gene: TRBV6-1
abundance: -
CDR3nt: TGTGCCAGCAGTGAAGTAGGGACAGGAGAGGGTATTAACACTGAAGCTTTCTTT
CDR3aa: CASSEVGTGEGINTEAFF

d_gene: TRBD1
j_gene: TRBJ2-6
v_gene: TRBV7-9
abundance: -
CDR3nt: TGTGCCAGCAGCTTAGCAGGGGGCGGCAGGGTCGGGGCCAACGTCCTGACTTTC
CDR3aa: CASSLAGGGRVGANVLTF

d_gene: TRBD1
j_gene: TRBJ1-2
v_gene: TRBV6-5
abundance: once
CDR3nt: TGTGCCAGCAGGGACAGGGGGACTACTAACTATGGCTACACCTTC
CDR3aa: CASRDRGTTNYGYTF

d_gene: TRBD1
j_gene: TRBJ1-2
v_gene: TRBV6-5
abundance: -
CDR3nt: TGTGCCAGCAGTCAACCCGACAGGGATTCGGGCTACACCTTC
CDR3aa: CASSQPDRDSGYTF

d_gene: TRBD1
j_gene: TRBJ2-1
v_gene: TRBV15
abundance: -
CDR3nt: TGTGCCACCAGCAGAGATAGGAGACAGGGGCGCAATGAGCAGTTCTTC
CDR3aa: CATSRDRRQGRNEQFF

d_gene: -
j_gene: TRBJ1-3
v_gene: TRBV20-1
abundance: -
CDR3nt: TGCAGTGCTAGTCGACAGGCGCCTGGAAACACCATATATTTT
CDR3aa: CSASRQAPGNTIYF

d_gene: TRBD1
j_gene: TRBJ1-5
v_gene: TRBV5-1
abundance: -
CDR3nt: TGCGCCAGCAGCCCCGGGACAGGGGGAGGTCAGCCCCAGCATTTT
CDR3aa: CASSPGTGGGQPQHF

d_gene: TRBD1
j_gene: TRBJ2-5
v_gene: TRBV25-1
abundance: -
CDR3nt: TGTGCCAGCAGTGGAGCGGACAGGGGGCAGGTAGAGACCCAGTACTTC
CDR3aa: CASSGADRGQVETQYF

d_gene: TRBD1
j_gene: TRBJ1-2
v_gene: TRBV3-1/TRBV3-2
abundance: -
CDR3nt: TGTGCCAGCAGCCATAGACAGGGCCTAAACTATGGCTACACCTTC
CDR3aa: CASSHRQGLNYGYTF

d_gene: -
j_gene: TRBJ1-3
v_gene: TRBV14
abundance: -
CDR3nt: TGTGCCAGCAGCCTGACAGCCACCTGGCCTGGAAACACCATATATTTT
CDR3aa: CASSLTATWPGNTIYF

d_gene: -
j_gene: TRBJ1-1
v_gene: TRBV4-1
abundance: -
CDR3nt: TGCGCCAGCAGCCTGAGACAGGCAGCGAGGGTGAACACTGAAGCTTTCTTT
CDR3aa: CASSLRQAARVNTEAFF

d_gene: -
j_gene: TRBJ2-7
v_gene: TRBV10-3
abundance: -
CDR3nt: TGTGCCATCAGTGATGAATGGGGGGGGCCCTACGAGCAGTACTTC
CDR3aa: CAISDEWGGPYEQYF

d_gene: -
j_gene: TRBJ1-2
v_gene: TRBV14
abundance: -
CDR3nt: TGTGCCAGCAGCCCTCACGCGGGGTTCTATGGCTACACCTTC
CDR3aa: CASSPHAGFYGYTF

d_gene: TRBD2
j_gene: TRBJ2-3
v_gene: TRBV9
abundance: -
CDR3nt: TGTGCCAGCAGCGTAGAAGCACAAGCGGGGGGGCCGAAAGATACGCAGTATTTT
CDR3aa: CASSVEAQAGGPKDTQYF

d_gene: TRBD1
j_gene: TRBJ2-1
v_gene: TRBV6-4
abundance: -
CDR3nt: TGTGCCAGCAGTGAGGCTGGGACAGACTACAATGAGCAGTTCTTC
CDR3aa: CASSEAGTDYNEQFF

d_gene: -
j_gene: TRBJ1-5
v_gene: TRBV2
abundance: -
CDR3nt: TGTGCCAGCAGTACAGCCAACGGCATTCAGCCCCAGCATTTT
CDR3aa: CASSTANGIQPQHF

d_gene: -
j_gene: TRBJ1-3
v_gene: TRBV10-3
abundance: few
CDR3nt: TGTGCCATCAGTAATCCAGGGGACTCTGGAAACACCATATATTTT
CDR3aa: CAISNPGDSGNTIYF

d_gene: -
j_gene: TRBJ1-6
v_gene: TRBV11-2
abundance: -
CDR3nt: TGTGCCAGCACCTCAGGATACTTGAATTCACCCCTCCACTTT
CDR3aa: CASTSGYLNSPLHF

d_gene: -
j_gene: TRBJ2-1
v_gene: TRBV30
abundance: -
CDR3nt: TGTGCCTGGAGGCTAGCAACGTACAATGAGCAGTTCTTC
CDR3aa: CAWRLATYNEQFF

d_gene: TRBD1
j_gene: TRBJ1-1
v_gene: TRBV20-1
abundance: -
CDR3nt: TGCAGTGCTAGTCACCGCTCAGGGGGGACTGAAGCTTTCTTT
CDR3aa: CSASHRSGGTEAFF

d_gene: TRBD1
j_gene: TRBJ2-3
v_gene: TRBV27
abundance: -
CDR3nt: TGTGCCAGCAGTTTAGACAGGGTAGGCGGTGATACGCAGTATTTT
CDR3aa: CASSLDRVGGDTQYF

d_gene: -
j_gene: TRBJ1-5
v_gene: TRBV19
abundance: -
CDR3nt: TGTGCCAGTACCGACAGACAAAATCAGCCCCAGCATTTT
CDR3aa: CASTDRQNQPQHF

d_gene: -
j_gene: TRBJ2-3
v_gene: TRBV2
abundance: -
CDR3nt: TGTGCCAGCAGTGGGCTAGCCACAGATACGCAGTATTTT
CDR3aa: CASSGLATDTQYF

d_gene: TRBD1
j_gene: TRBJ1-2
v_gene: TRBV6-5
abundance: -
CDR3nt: TGTGCCAGCAGTTACAGGGGGCTTTATGGCTACACCTTC
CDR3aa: CASSYRGLYGYTF

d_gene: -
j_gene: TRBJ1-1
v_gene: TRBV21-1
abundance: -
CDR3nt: TGTGCCAGCAGGCTGGGGGGAGATCGTGAAGCTTTCTTT
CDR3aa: CASRLGGDREAFF

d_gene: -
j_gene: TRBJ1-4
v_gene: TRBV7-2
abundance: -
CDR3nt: TGTGCCAGCAGCTCTGATTATGGGGGCCCAGCCAAACTGTTTTTT
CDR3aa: CASSSDYGGPAKLFF

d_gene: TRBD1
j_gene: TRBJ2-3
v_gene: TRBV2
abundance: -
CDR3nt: TGTGCCAGCAGTGAATGGGACAGGCCATATACGCAGTATTTT
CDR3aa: CASSEWDRPYTQYF

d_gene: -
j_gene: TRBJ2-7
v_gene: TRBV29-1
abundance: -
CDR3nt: TGCAGCGTTGGTAACAGCTACGAGCAGTACTTC
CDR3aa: CSVGNSYEQYF

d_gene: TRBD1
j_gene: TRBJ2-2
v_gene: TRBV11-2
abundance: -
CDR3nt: TGTGCCAGCAGCCACTCTCGGGGACAGGGGGAGCTGTTTTTT
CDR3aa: CASSHSRGQGELFF

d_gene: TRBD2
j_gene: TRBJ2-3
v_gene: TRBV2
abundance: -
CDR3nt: TGTGCCTCAGCAACACTAGCGGGGGGGCTTACGCAGTATTTT
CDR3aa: CASATLAGGLTQYF

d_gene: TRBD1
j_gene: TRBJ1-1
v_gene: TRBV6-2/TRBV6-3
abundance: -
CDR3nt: TGTGCCAGCAGTTCGCCCGACAGGGCGATGTTCACCGAAGCTTTCTTT
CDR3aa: CASSSPDRAMFTEAFF

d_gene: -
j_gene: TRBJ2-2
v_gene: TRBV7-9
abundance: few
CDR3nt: TGTGCCAGCAGCTTGGTGCCCGGGAGAGACACCGGGGAGCTGTTTTTT
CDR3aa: CASSLVPGRDTGELFF